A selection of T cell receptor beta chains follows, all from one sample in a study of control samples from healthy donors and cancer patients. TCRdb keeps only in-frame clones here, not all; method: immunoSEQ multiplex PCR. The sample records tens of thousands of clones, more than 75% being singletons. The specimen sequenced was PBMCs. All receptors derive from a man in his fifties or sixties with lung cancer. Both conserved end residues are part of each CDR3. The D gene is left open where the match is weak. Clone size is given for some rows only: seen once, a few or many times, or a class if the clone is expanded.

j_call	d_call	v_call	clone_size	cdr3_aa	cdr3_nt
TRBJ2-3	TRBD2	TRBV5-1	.	CASSAQRGRTADTQYF	TGCGCCAGCAGCGCTCAGCGGGGGCGGACAGCAGATACGCAGTATTTT
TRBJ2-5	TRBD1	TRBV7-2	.	CASSPQGPQETQYF	TGTGCCAGCAGCCCACAGGGGCCTCAAGAGACCCAGTACTTC
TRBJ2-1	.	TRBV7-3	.	CASSLTMDDEQFF	TGTGCCAGCAGCTTAACGATGGATGATGAGCAGTTCTTC
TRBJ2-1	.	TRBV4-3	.	CASSQVQRSNEQFF	TGCGCCAGCAGCCAAGTCCAGCGGTCCAATGAGCAGTTCTTC
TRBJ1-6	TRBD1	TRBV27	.	CASSARTGGSNSPLHF	TGTGCCAGCAGTGCCCGGACAGGGGGTTCCAATTCACCCCTCCACTTT
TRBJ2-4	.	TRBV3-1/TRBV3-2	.	CASSRHTPGGSKNIQYF	TGTGCCAGCAGCCGCCACACCCCGGGGGGCTCCAAAAACATTCAGTACTTC
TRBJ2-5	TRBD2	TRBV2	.	CASTPGLAGGPETQYF	TGTGCCAGCACCCCGGGACTAGCGGGGGGGCCGGAGACCCAGTACTTC
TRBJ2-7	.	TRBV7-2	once	CASSRRTSEQYF	TGTGCCAGCAGTCGGAGGACGAGCGAGCAGTACTTC
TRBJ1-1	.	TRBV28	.	CASSFGQGGTEAFF	TGTGCCAGCAGTTTCGGGCAGGGAGGAACTGAAGCTTTCTTT
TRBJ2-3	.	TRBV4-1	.	CASSQVGVRSQYF	TGCGCCAGCAGCCAAGTGGGTGTACGGTCGCAGTATTTT
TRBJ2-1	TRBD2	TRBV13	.	CASSLRTSGGPEQFF	TGTGCCAGCAGCCTGAGGACTAGCGGGGGTCCTGAGCAGTTCTTC
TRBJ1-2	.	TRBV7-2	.	CASSLPPNYGYTF	TGTGCCAGCAGCTTACCCCCGAACTATGGCTACACCTTC
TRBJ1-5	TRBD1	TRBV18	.	CASSLQTGTQPQHF	TGTGCCAGCTCACTCCAGACAGGGACTCAGCCCCAGCATTTT
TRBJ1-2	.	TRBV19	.	CASRQALGQFYGYTF	TGTGCCAGTAGACAGGCCCTCGGACAGTTCTATGGCTACACCTTC
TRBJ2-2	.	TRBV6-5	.	CASSYEEGRLAGELFF	TGTGCCAGCAGTTACGAAGAGGGGCGTCTCGCCGGGGAGCTGTTTTTT
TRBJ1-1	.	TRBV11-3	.	CASSLEGTHEAFF	TGTGCCAGCAGCTTAGAGGGGACCCACGAAGCTTTCTTT
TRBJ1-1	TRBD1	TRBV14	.	CASSQRTGLWMNTEAFF	TGTGCCAGCAGCCAACGGACAGGGCTTTGGATGAACACTGAAGCTTTCTTT
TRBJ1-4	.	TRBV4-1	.	CASSLTSGEKLFF	TGCGCCAGCAGCCTGACGTCGGGAGAAAAACTGTTTTTT
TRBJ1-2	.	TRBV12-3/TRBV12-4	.	CASSNGQSRGYTF	TGTGCCAGCAGCAACGGACAGAGTCGTGGCTACACCTTC
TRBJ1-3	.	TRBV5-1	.	CASSFSRAISGNTIYF	TGCGCCAGCAGCTTTTCCCGAGCGATCTCTGGAAACACCATATATTTT
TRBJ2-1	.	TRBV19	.	CASSIDYGTDPYNEQFF	TGTGCCAGTAGTATAGACTACGGGACTGATCCCTACAATGAGCAGTTCTTC
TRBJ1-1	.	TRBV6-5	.	CASKGHKNTEAFF	TGTGCCAGCAAAGGACACAAGAACACTGAAGCTTTCTTT
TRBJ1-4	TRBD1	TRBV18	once	CASSPRGGGEKLFF	TGTGCCAGCTCACCACGAGGGGGCGGTGAAAAACTGTTTTTT
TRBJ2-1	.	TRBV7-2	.	CASTMDSADEQFF	TGTGCCAGCACCATGGACTCCGCGGATGAGCAGTTCTTC
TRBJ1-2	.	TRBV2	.	CASKPALSYGYTF	TGTGCCAGCAAACCCGCCTTGAGCTATGGCTACACCTTC
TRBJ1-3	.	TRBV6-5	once	CASSYAGIGGNTIYF	TGTGCCAGCAGTTACGCAGGGATAGGAGGAAACACCATATATTTT
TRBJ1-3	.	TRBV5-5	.	CASSLFVQGSGNTIYF	TGTGCCAGCAGCTTGTTTGTCCAGGGGTCAGGAAACACCATATATTTT
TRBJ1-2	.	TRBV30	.	CAWSDFWELINYGYTF	TGTGCCTGGAGCGATTTCTGGGAATTGATTAACTATGGCTACACCTTC
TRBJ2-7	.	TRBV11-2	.	CASSPQGQVSVYEQYF	TGTGCCAGCAGCCCTCAGGGGCAGGTCTCCGTCTACGAGCAGTACTTC
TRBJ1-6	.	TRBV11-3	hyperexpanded	CASSFTGGNSPLHF	TGTGCCAGCAGCTTCACGGGAGGGAATTCACCCCTCCACTTT
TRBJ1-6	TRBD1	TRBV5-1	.	CASSSGTGSTYNSPLHF	TGCGCCAGCAGCTCGGGGACAGGGAGTACCTATAATTCACCCCTCCACTTT
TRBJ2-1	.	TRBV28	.	CASGDEQFF	TGTGCCAGCGGCGATGAGCAGTTCTTC
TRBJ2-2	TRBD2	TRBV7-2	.	CASSLGLAGLTGELFF	TGTGCCAGCAGCTTAGGACTAGCGGGCCTCACCGGGGAGCTGTTTTTT
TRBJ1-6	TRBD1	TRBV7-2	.	CASSQGQPSPLHF	TGTGCCAGCAGCCAGGGACAGCCTTCACCCCTCCACTTT
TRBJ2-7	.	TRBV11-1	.	CASSFSIGYEQYF	TGTGCCAGCAGCTTCTCAATTGGCTACGAGCAGTACTTC
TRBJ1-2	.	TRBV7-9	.	CASSLPLGYYTF	TGTGCCAGCAGCTTACCCCTCGGGTATTACACCTTC
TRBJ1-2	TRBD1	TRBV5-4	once	CASSQGTGNYGYTF	TGTGCTAGCTCACAGGGGACAGGTAACTATGGCTACACCTTC